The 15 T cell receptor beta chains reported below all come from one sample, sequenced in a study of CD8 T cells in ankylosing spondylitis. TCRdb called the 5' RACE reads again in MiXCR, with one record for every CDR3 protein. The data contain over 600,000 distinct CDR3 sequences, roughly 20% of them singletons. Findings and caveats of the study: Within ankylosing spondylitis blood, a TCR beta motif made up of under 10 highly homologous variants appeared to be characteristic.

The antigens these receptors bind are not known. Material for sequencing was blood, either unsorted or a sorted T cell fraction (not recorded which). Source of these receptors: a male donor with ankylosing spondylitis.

DNA for the CDR3: TGTGCCATCACGGATCAGGGGGGGACCAACACCGGGGAGCTGTTTTTT. It specifies CAITDQGGTNTGELFF. J is TRBJ2-2 and V is TRBV10-3, with D perhaps given as TRBD1 or TRBD2 (7 bases each). The length of the CDR3 is 16 residues. The ends were cut back, 7 bases at V and 2 bases at J, with 17 bases in the middle. Germline V gene data show CDR1 as ENHRY and CDR2 as SYGVKD.

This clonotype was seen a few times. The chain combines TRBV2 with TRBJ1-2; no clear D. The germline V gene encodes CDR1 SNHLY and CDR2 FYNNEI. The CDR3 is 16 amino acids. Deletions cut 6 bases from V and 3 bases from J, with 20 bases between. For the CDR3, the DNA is TGTGCCAGCAGGGACCAACTTCGGGGATTGGACTATGGCTACACCTTC. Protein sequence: CASRDQLRGLDYGYTF.

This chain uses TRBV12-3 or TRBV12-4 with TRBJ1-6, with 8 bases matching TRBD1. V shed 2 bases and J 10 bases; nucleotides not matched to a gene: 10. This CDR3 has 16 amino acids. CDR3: CASSLRSGQESSPLHF. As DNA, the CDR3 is TGTGCCAGCAGTTTAAGGTCGGGACAGGAAAGCTCACCCCTCCACTTT.

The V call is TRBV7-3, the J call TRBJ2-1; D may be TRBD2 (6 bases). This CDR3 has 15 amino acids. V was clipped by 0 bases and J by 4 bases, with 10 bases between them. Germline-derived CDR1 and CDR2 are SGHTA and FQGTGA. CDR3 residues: CASSLTRDEYNEQFF. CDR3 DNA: TGTGCCAGCAGCTTAACGCGGGATGAATACAATGAGCAGTTCTTC.

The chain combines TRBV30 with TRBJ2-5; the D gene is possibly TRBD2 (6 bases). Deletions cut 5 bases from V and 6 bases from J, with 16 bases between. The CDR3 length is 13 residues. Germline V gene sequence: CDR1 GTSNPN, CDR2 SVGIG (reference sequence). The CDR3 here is CAWGWRGLKTQYF. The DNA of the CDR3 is TGTGCCTGGGGATGGCGGGGTTTAAAGACCCAGTACTTC. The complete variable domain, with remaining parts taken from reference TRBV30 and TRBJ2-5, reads SQTIHQWPATLVQPVGSPLSLECTVEGTSNPNLYWYRQAAGRGLQLLFYSVGIGQISSEVPQNLSASRPQDRQFILSSKKLLLSDSGFYLCAWGWRGLKTQYFGPGTRLLVL.

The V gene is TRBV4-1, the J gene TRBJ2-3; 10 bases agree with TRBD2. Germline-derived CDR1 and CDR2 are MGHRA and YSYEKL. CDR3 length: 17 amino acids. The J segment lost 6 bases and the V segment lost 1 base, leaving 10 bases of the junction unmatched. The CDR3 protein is CASSQVSSGRVGDTQYF. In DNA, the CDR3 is TGCGCCAGCAGCCAAGTTTCTAGCGGGAGAGTTGGCGATACGCAGTATTTT.

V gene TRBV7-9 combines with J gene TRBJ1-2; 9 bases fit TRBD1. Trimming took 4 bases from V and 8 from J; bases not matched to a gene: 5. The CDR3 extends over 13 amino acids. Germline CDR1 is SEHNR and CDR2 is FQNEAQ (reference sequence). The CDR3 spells CASSWDRADGYTF. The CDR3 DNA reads TGTGCCAGCAGCTGGGACAGGGCGGACGGCTACACCTTC.

CDR3 protein: CASSSLGGTNEKLFF. The CDR3 coding sequence is TGCGCCAGCAGCTCGTTGGGAGGGACTAATGAAAAACTGTTTTTT. V usage is TRBV5-1 and J usage is TRBJ1-4; D is undetermined. This CDR3 has 15 amino acids. The germline gives CDR1 SGHRS, CDR2 YFSETQ. Between the trimmed V and J ends, which lost 3 bases and 2 bases, there was a span of 11 bases.

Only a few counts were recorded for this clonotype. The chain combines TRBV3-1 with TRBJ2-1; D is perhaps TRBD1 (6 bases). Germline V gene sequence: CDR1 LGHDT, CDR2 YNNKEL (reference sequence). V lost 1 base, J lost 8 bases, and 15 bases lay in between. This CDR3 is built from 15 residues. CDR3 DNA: TGTGCCAGCAGCCAAGTAGCCAGGGGATGGGATGAGCAGTTCTTC. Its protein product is CASSQVARGWDEQFF.

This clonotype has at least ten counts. The DNA of the CDR3 is TGTGCCAGCAGCTTGGAGTCGGGGTGGGCTTTCTTT. Protein sequence: CASSLESGWAFF. The rearrangement joins TRBV5-5 to TRBJ1-1, with D uncertain. Deletions cut 0 bases from V and 11 bases from J, with 11 bases between. This CDR3 has 12 residues. Per the germline V gene, CDR1 is SGHKS and CDR2 is YYEKEE (reference sequence).

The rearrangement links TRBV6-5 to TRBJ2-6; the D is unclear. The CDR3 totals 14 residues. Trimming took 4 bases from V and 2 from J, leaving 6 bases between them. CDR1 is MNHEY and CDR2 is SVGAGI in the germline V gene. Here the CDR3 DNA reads TGTGCCAGCAGTTGGGTAACTGGGGCCAACGTCCTGACTTTC. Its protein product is CASSWVTGANVLTF.

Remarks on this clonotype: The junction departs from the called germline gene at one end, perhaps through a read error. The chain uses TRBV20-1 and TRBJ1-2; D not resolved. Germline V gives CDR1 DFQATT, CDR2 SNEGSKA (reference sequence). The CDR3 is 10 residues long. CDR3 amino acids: CSARVGGYTF. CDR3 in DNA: TGCAGTGCCAGAGTAGGAGGCTACACCTTC.

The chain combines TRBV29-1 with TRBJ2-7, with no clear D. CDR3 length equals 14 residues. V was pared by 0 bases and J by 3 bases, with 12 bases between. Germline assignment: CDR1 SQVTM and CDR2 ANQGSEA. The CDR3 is CSVEDRRFSYEQYF. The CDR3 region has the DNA TGCAGCGTTGAAGACAGGCGCTTTAGCTACGAGCAGTACTTC.

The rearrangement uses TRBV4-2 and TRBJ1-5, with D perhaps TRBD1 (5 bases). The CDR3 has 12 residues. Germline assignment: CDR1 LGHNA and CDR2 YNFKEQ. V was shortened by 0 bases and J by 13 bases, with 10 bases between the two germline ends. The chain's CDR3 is CASSQEKGQQHF. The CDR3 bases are TGTGCCAGCAGCCAAGAGAAGGGGCAGCAGCATTTT.

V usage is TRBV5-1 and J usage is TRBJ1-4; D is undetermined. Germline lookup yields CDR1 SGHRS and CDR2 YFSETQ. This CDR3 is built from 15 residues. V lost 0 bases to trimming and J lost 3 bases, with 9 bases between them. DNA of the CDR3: TGCGCCAGCAGCTTGGGGGATGGGGCTAATGAAAAACTGTTTTTT. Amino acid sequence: CASSLGDGANEKLFF. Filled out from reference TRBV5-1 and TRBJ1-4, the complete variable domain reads KAGVTQTPRYLIKTRGQQVTLSCSPISGHRSVSWYQQTPGQGLQFLFEYFSETQRNKGNFPGRFSGRQFSNSRSEMNVSTLELGDSALYLCASSLGDGANEKLFFGSGTQLSVL.